The T cell receptor beta chain described here comes from a study of T cell repertoires in cytomegalovirus infection. On the study more broadly: CMV infection and matching HLA type were both indicated by public TCR beta signatures.

TCRdb processed the reads anew with MiXCR; each CDR3 protein has one entry. Counted here are some 350,000 distinct CDR3 sequences, roughly 34% occurring once; the ten biggest clones make up around an eighth. Germline assignment: CDR1 MNHNY and CDR2 SVGAGI (reference sequence). This CDR3 has 14 amino acids. The V and J ends lost 8 bases and 8 bases, in that order; junction bases with no gene match: 10. Study-wide results and caveats: The ex vivo response was dominated by HLA-C-restricted CMV-specific TCR beta clonotypes. Cumulative public TCR beta family frequency identified CMV carriers with the relevant HLA.

About this clonotype itself: Its specificity is not known.

This chain uses TRBV6-6 with TRBJ2-2; 8 positions agree with TRBD1. The receptor was isolated from a human donor in good health (CMV status not recorded). Some clones in this sample may be carry-over from other donors' samples. The sample in question was cultured PBMCs, obtained from culture after CMV antigen stimulation. CDR3 protein: CASRRTGLEGELFF. The CDR3 DNA is TGTGCCAGCCGAAGGACAGGGCTTGAGGGGGAGCTGTTTTTT.